This T cell receptor beta chain was captured by sequencing in a study of blood T cell repertoires in COVID-19. For the study at large: Researchers got acute and convalescent COVID-19 samples from the United States, Italy and Spain. PBMCs, B-cell-depleted T cells, or T cells provided the cDNA or gDNA that made up the material.

Per the original data handling: Researchers report that nucleated cell counts were estimated from reference gene primer amplification. Profiling relied on immunoSEQ multiplex PCR, and the TCRdb table lists in-frame clones only, not all of them. V, J and clone size are taken as reported in that table, and D and trimming were inferred from the DNA itself. The data show some 240,000 clones, 84% seen once. The sequence was obtained from a woman between 40 and 55 years old who had recovered from COVID-19. The material sequenced was peripheral blood.

The CDR3 is CASSVRDSSTDTQYF. The CDR3 DNA is TGTGCCAGCAGCGTCCGGGACAGCAGCACAGATACGCAGTATTTT. The rearrangement uses TRBV7-9 and TRBJ2-3, with TRBD1 matching over 7 bases. Trimming cost V 5 bases and J 0 bases; bases outside gene matches: 5. Germline V gene sequence: CDR1 SEHNR, CDR2 FQNEAQ (reference sequence). The CDR3 contains 15 residues.